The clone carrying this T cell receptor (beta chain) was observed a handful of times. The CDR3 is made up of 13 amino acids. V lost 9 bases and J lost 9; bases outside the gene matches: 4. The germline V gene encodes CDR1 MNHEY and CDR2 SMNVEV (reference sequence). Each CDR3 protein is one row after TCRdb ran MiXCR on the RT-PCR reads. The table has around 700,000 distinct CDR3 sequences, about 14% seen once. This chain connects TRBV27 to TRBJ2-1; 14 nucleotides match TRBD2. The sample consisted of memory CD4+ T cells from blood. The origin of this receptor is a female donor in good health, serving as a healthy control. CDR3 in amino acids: CASVGLAGAEQFF. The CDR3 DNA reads TGTGCCAGTGTGGGACTAGCGGGAGCTGAGCAGTTCTTC.